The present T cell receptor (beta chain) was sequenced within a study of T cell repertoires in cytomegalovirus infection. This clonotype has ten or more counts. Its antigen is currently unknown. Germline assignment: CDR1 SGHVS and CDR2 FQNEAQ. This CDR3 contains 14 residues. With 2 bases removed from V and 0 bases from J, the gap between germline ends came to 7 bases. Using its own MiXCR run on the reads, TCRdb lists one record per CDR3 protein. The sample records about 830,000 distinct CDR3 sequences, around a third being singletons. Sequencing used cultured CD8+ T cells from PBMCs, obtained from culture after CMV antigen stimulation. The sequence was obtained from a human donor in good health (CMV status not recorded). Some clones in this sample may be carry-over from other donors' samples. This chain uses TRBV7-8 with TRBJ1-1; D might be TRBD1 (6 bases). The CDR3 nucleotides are TGTGCCAGCAGCTTACAGGGGTTGAACACTGAAGCTTTCTTT. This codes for CASSLQGLNTEAFF.